These T cell receptor beta chains were read from a single sample in a study of blood T cell repertoires in COVID-19. Sequencing was performed with immunoSEQ multiplex PCR; in TCRdb, only in-frame clones are kept and a portion is missing. The data show over 130,000 clones, with 86% seen just once and 2.5% to 4% held by the top ten. Sequencing was done on a sample of peripheral blood. These TCRs come from a man aged 70-80 years with acute or convalescent COVID-19. CDR3s include the opening cysteine and the closing phenylalanine or tryptophan. D genes are given only for firm matches. Expanded clones get a size class; other rows say once, few or many, or leave the size out.

TRBD2	few	TRBV28	TRBJ2-7	14	CASSRLAGGYEQYF	TGTGCCAGCAGTCGACTAGCGGGAGGTTACGAGCAGTACTTC
TRBD1	-	TRBV9	TRBJ2-2	17	CASSVVPGQGFGGELFF	TGTGCCAGCAGCGTAGTTCCGGGACAGGGGTTCGGCGGGGAGCTGTTTTTT
TRBD2	-	TRBV3-1/TRBV3-2	TRBJ2-7	17	CASSRVSGRALVYEQYF	TGTGCCAGCAGCCGCGTTAGCGGGAGGGCCTTAGTCTACGAGCAGTACTTC
TRBD1	-	TRBV7-2	TRBJ1-5	15	CASSFNRGGNQPQHF	TGTGCCAGCAGCTTTAACAGGGGAGGCAATCAGCCCCAGCATTTT
-	-	TRBV4-3	TRBJ2-7	13	CASSPTLRGEQYF	TGCGCCAGCAGCCCGACCCTAAGGGGCGAGCAGTACTTC
-	-	TRBV27	TRBJ2-7	15	CASRSLAVLPYEQYF	TGTGCCAGTAGGTCCTTAGCGGTACTCCCGTACGAGCAGTACTTC
-	-	TRBV28	TRBJ2-1	15	CASSETRFVDNEQFF	TGTGCCAGCAGCGAAACTCGTTTCGTGGACAATGAGCAGTTCTTC
TRBD1	-	TRBV4-3	TRBJ2-3	16	CASSHGQGGGTDTQYF	TGCGCCAGCAGCCATGGACAGGGCGGGGGCACAGATACGCAGTATTTT
TRBD2	-	TRBV9	TRBJ2-1	16	CASSVGGSGREGEQFF	TGTGCCAGCAGCGTAGGTGGTAGCGGGAGAGAGGGTGAGCAGTTCTTC
TRBD1	-	TRBV7-2	TRBJ2-7	15	CASSLRDRGDHEQYF	TGTGCCAGCAGCTTAAGGGACAGGGGGGACCACGAGCAGTACTTC
-	once	TRBV11-2	TRBJ1-4	15	CASSLDLGASEKLFF	TGTGCCAGCAGCTTAGATTTAGGGGCCAGTGAAAAACTGTTTTTT
-	once	TRBV3-1/TRBV3-2	TRBJ2-1	16	CASSQEWGGAYNEQFF	TGTGCCAGCAGCCAAGAATGGGGGGGGGCTTACAATGAGCAGTTCTTC
-	-	TRBV28	TRBJ2-3	15	CASPTGLASTDTQYF	TGTGCCAGTCCTACCGGGCTAGCGAGCACAGATACGCAGTATTTT
-	once	TRBV19	TRBJ2-1	16	CASNDYGGNSLVEQFF	TGTGCCAGTAACGATTACGGCGGGAACAGCTTAGTTGAGCAGTTCTTC
-	-	TRBV7-8	TRBJ1-3	14	CASSFFLDRESRDF	TGTGCCAGCAGCTTTTTCCTTGACCGGGAGAGTAGAGATTTT
-	-	TRBV6-5	TRBJ1-1	15	CASPAGAPLNTEAFF	TGTGCCAGTCCAGCAGGGGCGCCCCTGAACACTGAAGCTTTCTTT
TRBD2	-	TRBV27	TRBJ2-5	17	CASSPLRGGRARETQYF	TGTGCCAGCAGTCCTCTACGGGGCGGGAGGGCCAGGGAGACCCAGTACTTC
TRBD2	once	TRBV28	TRBJ2-7	14	CASSWSGGRDEQYF	TGTGCCAGCAGTTGGAGTGGCGGGAGGGACGAGCAGTACTTC
TRBD2	-	TRBV9	TRBJ2-7	14	CASSALGLADEQYF	TGTGCCAGCAGCGCCTTGGGACTAGCGGACGAGCAGTACTTC
TRBD2	-	TRBV4-3	TRBJ2-2	15	CASSRAGANTGELFF	TGCGCCAGCAGCCGAGCGGGAGCGAACACCGGGGAGCTGTTTTTT
TRBD1	-	TRBV7-2	TRBJ2-6	17	CASSLVSQGVGANVLTF	TGTGCCAGCAGCTTAGTGTCGCAGGGGGTCGGGGCCAACGTCCTGACTTTC
-	-	TRBV3-1/TRBV3-2	TRBJ2-7	14	CASSGDSLSYEQYF	TGTGCCAGCAGCGGGGACTCGCTCTCCTACGAGCAGTACTTC
TRBD1	once	TRBV6-5	TRBJ2-7	12	CASRTGGYEQYF	TGTGCCAGCCGAACAGGGGGCTACGAGCAGTACTTC
TRBD1	-	TRBV29-1	TRBJ1-2	13	CSVGQGENYGYTF	TGCAGCGTGGGACAGGGGGAGAACTATGGCTACACCTTC
TRBD1	few	TRBV9	TRBJ1-6	17	CASSLSDRGPNNSPLHF	TGTGCCAGCAGCTTAAGTGACAGGGGGCCTAATAATTCACCCCTCCACTTT
-	-	TRBV11-2	TRBJ2-2	16	CASSLGVGQDTGELFF	TGTGCCAGCAGCTTAGGGGTTGGTCAGGACACCGGGGAGCTGTTTTTT
TRBD1	-	TRBV25-1	TRBJ1-1	17	CASSESWDRGPNTEAFF	TGTGCCAGCAGTGAATCGTGGGACAGGGGGCCTAACACTGAAGCTTTCTTT
-	-	TRBV6-1	TRBJ1-3	13	CASSETGGGTIYF	TGTGCCAGCAGTGAAACCGGCGGAGGCACCATATATTTT
TRBD2	-	TRBV6-2/TRBV6-3	TRBJ2-6	17	CASSFLAGGSGANVLTF	TGTGCCAGCAGTTTCCTGGCGGGGGGCTCTGGGGCCAACGTCCTGACTTTC
-	-	TRBV6-5	TRBJ1-6	15	CASNPPGRDEGPLHF	TGTGCCAGCAATCCCCCCGGCAGAGACGAGGGACCCCTCCACTTT
-	-	TRBV7-2	TRBJ2-7	16	CASSSLPGQGSYEQYF	TGTGCCAGCAGCTCACTCCCGGGACAAGGGTCCTACGAGCAGTACTTC
-	-	TRBV28	TRBJ1-1	13	CASSLGTATEAFF	TGTGCCAGCAGCCTTGGGACTGCAACTGAAGCTTTCTTT
TRBD1	-	TRBV9	TRBJ2-2	16	CASSAPGTANTGELFF	TGTGCCAGCAGCGCACCCGGGACAGCGAACACCGGGGAGCTGTTTTTT
TRBD1	-	TRBV19	TRBJ1-5	17	CASRSGTGTYSNQPQHF	TGTGCCAGTCGCTCCGGGACAGGGACTTATAGCAATCAGCCCCAGCATTTT
TRBD2	-	TRBV6-5	TRBJ2-3	15	CASRSLGGWADTQYF	TGTGCCAGCCGATCACTGGGAGGGTGGGCAGATACGCAGTATTTT
TRBD2	-	TRBV11-3	TRBJ2-1	15	CASSTSGSPYNEQFF	TGTGCCAGCAGCACGAGCGGGAGCCCCTACAATGAGCAGTTCTTC
TRBD1	-	TRBV6-2/TRBV6-3	TRBJ1-1	15	CASSSRQGGEPEAFF	TGTGCCAGCAGTTCCCGACAGGGTGGGGAACCTGAAGCTTTCTTT
-	-	TRBV28	TRBJ2-5	11	CASSSGQTQYF	TGTGCCAGCAGTAGCGGCCAGACCCAGTACTTC
TRBD1	-	TRBV19	TRBJ1-2	16	CASSSNRTGHGYGYTF	TGTGCCAGTAGTAGTAACCGGACAGGGCATGGCTATGGCTACACCTTC
TRBD2	-	TRBV5-4	TRBJ2-3	16	CASSLEPAGATDTQYF	TGTGCCAGCAGCTTGGAGCCAGCGGGAGCGACAGATACGCAGTATTTT
TRBD2	once	TRBV11-2	TRBJ2-7	18	CASSWGSNSGGTSYEQYF	TGTGCCAGCAGCTGGGGTAGTAATAGCGGGGGGACTTCCTACGAGCAGTACTTC
-	-	TRBV11-3	TRBJ2-3	14	CASSLGTGTDTQYF	TGTGCCAGCAGCTTAGGGACTGGCACAGATACGCAGTATTTT
TRBD1	-	TRBV5-3	TRBJ2-4	16	CARSFSAGTGENIQYF	TGTGCCAGAAGCTTCTCAGCCGGGACAGGGGAAAACATTCAGTACTTC
TRBD1	-	TRBV28	TRBJ2-5	15	CASTSGGSSQETQYF	TGTGCCAGCACCTCAGGGGGTAGCAGCCAAGAGACCCAGTACTTC